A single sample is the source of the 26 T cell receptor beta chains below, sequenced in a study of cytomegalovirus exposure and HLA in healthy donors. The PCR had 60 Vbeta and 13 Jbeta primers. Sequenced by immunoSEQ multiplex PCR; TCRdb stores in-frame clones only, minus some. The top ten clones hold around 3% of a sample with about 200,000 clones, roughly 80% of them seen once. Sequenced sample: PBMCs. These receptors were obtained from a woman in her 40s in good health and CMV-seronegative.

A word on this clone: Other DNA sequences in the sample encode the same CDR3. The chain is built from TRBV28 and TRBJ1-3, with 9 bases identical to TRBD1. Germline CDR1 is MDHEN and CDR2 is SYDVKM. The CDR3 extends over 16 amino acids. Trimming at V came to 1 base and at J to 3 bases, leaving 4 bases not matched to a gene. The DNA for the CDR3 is TGTGCCAGCAGTTTATATGGGACAGGGCTTGGAAACACCATATATTTT. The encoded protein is CASSLYGTGLGNTIYF.

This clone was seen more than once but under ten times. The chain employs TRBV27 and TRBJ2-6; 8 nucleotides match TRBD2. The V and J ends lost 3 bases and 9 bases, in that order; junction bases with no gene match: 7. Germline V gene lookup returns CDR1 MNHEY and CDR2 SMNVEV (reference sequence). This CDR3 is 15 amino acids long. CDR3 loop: CASSFSGGARNVLTF. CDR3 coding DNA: TGTGCCAGCAGTTTCTCGGGGGGGGCGCGCAACGTCCTGACTTTC.

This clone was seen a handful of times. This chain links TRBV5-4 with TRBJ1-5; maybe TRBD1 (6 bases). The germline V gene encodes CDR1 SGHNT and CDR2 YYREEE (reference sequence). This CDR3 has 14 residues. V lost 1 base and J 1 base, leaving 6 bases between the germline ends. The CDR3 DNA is TGTGCCAGCAGCTTGCAGGGGAGCAATCAGCCCCAGCATTTT. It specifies CASSLQGSNQPQHF.

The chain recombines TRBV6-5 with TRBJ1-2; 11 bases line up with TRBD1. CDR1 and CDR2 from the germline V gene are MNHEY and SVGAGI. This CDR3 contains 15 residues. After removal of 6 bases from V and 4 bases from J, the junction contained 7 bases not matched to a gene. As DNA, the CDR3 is TGTGCCAGCAGCCCGGACAGGGGGCGCATCTATGGCTACACCTTC. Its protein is CASSPDRGRIYGYTF.

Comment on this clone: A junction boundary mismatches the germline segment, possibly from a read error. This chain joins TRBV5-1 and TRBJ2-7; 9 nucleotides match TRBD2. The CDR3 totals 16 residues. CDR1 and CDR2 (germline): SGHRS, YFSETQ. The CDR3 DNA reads TGCGCCAGCAGCTCGCCGGCCGGGACTAGCCCCTGGAGCTTTAACTTC. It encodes CASSSPAGTSPWSFNF.

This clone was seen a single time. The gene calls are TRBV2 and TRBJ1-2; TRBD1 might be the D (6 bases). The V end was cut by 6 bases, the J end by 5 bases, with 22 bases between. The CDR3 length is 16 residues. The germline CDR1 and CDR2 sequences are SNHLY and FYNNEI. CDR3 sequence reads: CASSGRDRTETYGYTF. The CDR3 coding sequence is TGTGCCAGCAGCGGACGTGATCGGACAGAAACATATGGCTACACCTTC.

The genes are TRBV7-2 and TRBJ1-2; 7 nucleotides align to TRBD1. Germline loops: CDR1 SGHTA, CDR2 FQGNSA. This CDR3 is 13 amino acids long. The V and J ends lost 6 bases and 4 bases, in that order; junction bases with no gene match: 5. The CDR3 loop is CASSHRGPYGYTF. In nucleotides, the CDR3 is TGTGCCAGCAGTCACAGGGGTCCCTATGGCTACACCTTC.

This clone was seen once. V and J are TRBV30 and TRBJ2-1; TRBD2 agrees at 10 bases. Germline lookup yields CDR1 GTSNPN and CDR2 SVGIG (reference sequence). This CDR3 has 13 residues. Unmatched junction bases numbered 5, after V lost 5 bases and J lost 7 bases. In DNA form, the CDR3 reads TGTGCCTGGGTTAGCGGGAGGTTGAATGAGCAGTTCTTC. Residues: CAWVSGRLNEQFF.

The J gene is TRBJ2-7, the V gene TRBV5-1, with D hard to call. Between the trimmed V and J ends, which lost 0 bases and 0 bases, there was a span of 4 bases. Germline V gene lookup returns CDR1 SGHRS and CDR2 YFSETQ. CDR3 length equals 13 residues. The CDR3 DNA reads TGCGCCAGCAGCTTGGCGGTCTCCTACGAGCAGTACTTC. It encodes CASSLAVSYEQYF.

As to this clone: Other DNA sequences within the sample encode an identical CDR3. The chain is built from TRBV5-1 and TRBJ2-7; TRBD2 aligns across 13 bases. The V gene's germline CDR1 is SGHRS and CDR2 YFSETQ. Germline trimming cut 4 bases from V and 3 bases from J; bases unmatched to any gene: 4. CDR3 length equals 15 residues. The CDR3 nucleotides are TGCGCCAGCAGCCCCCGGACTAGCGGGAGCTACGAGCAGTACTTC. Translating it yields CASSPRTSGSYEQYF. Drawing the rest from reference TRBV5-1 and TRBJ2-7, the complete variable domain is KAGVTQTPRYLIKTRGQQVTLSCSPISGHRSVSWYQQTPGQGLQFLFEYFSETQRNKGNFPGRFSGRQFSNSRSEMNVSTLELGDSALYLCASSPRTSGSYEQYFGPGTRLTVT.

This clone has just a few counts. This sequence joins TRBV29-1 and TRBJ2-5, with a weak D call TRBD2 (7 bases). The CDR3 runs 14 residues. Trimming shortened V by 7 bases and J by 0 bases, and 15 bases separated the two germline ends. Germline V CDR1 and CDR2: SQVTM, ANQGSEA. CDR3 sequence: CSASGGLNQETQYF. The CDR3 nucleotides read TGCAGCGCCTCCGGGGGGCTAAACCAAGAGACCCAGTACTTC.

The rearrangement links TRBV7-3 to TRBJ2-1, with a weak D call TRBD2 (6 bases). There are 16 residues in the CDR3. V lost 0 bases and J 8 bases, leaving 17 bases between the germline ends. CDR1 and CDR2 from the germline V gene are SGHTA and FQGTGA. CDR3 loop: CASSLTAGSPNDEQFF. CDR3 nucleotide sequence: TGTGCCAGCAGCTTAACCGCGGGATCCCCCAACGATGAGCAGTTCTTC.

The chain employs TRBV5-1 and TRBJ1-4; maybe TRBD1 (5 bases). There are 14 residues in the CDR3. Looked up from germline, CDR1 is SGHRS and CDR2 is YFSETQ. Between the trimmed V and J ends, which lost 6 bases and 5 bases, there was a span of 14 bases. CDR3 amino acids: CASTSAGSNEKLFF. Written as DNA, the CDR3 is TGCGCCAGCACCTCGGCAGGGTCAAATGAAAAACTGTTTTTT. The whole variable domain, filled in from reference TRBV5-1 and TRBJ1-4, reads KAGVTQTPRYLIKTRGQQVTLSCSPISGHRSVSWYQQTPGQGLQFLFEYFSETQRNKGNFPGRFSGRQFSNSRSEMNVSTLELGDSALYLCASTSAGSNEKLFFGSGTQLSVL.

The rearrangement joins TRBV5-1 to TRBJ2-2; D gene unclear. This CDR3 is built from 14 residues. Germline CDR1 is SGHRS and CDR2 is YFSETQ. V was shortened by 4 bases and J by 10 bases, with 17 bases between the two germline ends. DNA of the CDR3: TGCGCCAGCAGCCCAGATCCCGACACGGAGGAGCTGTTTTTT. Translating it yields CASSPDPDTEELFF.

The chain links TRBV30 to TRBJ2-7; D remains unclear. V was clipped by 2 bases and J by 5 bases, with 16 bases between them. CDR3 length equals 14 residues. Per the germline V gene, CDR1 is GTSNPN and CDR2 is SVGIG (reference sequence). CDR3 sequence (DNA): TGTGCCTGGAGTCCCATCCAAGCGACCAACGAGCAGTACTTC. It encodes CAWSPIQATNEQYF.

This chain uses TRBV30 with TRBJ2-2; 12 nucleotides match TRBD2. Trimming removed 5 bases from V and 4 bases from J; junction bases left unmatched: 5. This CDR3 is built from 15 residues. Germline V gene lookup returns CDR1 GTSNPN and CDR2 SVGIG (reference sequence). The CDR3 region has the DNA TGTGCCTGGCGACTAGCGGGAGCGTCCACCGGGGAGCTGTTTTTT. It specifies CAWRLAGASTGELFF.

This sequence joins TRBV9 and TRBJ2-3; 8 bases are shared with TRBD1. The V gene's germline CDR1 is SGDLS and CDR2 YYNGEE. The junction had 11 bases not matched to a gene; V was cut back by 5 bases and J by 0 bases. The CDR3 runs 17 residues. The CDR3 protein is CASREGQGPSSTDTQYF. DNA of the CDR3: TGTGCCAGCAGAGAAGGACAGGGCCCTTCAAGCACAGATACGCAGTATTTT.

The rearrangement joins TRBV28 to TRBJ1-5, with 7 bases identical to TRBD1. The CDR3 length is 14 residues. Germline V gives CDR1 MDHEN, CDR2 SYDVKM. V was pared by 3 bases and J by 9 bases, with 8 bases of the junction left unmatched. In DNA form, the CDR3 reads TGTGCCAGCAGTTTCTTGACAGGGCGATCGCCCCAGCATTTT. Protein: CASSFLTGRSPQHF.

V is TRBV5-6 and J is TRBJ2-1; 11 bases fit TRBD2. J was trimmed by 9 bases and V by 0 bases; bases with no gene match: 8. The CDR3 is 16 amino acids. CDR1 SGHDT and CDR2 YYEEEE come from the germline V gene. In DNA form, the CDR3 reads TGTGCCAGCAGCTTGGCCAGTAGCGGGGGGGGCAGTGAGCAGTTCTTC. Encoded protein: CASSLASSGGGSEQFF. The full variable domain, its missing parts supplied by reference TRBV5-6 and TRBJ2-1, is DAGVTQSPTHLIKTRGQQVTLRCSPKSGHDTVSWYQQALGQGPQFIFQYYEEEERQRGNFPDRFSGHQFPNYSSELNVNALLLGDSALYLCASSLASSGGGSEQFFGPGTRLTVL.

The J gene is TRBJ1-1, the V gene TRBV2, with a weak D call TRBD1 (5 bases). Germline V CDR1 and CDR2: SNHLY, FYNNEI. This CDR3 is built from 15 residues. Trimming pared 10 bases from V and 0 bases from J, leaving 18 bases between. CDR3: CATMGQVRMNTEAFF. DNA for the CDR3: TGTGCCACCATGGGGCAGGTCAGAATGAACACTGAAGCTTTCTTT.

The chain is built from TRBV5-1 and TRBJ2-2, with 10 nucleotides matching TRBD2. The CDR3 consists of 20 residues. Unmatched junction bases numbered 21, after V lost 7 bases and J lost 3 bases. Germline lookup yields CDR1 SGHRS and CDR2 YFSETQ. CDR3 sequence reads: CASLPPEREGLRHHTGELFF. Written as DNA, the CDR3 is TGCGCCAGCCTACCACCCGAGCGGGAGGGCCTTCGACACCACACCGGGGAGCTGTTTTTT.

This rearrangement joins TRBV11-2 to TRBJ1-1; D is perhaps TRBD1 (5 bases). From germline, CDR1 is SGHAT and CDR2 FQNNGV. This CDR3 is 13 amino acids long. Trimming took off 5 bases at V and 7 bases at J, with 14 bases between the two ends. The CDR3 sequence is CASSLKTVGEAFF. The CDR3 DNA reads TGTGCCAGCAGCCTAAAGACAGTGGGTGAAGCTTTCTTT.

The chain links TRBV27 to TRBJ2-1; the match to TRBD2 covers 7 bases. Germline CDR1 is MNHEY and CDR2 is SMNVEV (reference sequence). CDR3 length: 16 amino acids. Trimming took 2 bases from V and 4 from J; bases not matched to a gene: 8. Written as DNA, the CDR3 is TGTGCCAGCAGTTTAATACGGGAGGAAGTTTACAATGAGCAGTTCTTC. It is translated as CASSLIREEVYNEQFF.

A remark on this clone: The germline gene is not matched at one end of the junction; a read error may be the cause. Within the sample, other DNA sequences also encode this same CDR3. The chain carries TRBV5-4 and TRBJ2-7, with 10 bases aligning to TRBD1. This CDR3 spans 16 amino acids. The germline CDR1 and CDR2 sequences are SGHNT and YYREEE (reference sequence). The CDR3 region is CASSRNRDRGSHEQYF. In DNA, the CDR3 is TGCGCCAGCAGCAGAAACCGGGACAGGGGAAGCCACGAGCAGTACTTC.

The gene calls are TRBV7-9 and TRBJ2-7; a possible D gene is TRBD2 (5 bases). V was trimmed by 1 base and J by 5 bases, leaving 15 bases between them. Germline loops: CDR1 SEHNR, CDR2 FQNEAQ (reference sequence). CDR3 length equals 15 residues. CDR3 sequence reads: CASSLVVGLQDEQYF. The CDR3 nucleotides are TGTGCCAGCAGCTTAGTAGTAGGACTCCAGGACGAGCAGTACTTC.

In nucleotides, the CDR3 is TGTGCCAGCATTCTAGAGTCGGGGGGCCAAGAGACCCAGTACTTC. This encodes CASILESGGQETQYF. The V call is TRBV2, the J call TRBJ2-5, with TRBD2 identical over 7 bases. V was pared by 7 bases and J by 1 base, with 9 bases of the junction left unmatched. The CDR3 consists of 15 residues. Germline V gives CDR1 SNHLY, CDR2 FYNNEI. The variable domain in full, completed from reference TRBV2 and TRBJ2-5, reads EPEVTQTPSHQVTQMGQEVILRCVPISNHLYFYWYRQILGQKVEFLVSFYNNEISEKSEIFDDQFSVERPDGSNFTLKIRSTKLEDSAMYFCASILESGGQETQYFGPGTRLLVL.